This T cell receptor (beta chain) appears in the sequencing data of a study of response to subunit inactivated influenza vaccine. The study, taken as a whole, reports: With each seasonal influenza vaccination, the authors suggested, few new T cells are recruited.

V shed 6 bases and J shed 0 bases, with 15 bases lying between them. The CDR3 is 15 residues long. TCRdb itself ran the RT-PCR reads through MiXCR, one entry per CDR3 protein. The sample holds 500,000 to 750,000 distinct CDR3 sequences, 14% seen once. The sample holds a few counts of this clonotype. Its specificity is not known. This clonotype was sampled from a man aged 50 to 59 who received an inactivated influenza vaccine. This specimen consisted of PBMCs from blood, obtained 11 to 12 days after vaccination. This chain links TRBV12-3 or TRBV12-4 with TRBJ2-7; D may be TRBD2 (5 bases). The CDR3 sequence is CASRHTRTISYEQYF. The CDR3 region has the DNA TGTGCCAGCAGACATACTAGGACGATCTCCTACGAGCAGTACTTC.